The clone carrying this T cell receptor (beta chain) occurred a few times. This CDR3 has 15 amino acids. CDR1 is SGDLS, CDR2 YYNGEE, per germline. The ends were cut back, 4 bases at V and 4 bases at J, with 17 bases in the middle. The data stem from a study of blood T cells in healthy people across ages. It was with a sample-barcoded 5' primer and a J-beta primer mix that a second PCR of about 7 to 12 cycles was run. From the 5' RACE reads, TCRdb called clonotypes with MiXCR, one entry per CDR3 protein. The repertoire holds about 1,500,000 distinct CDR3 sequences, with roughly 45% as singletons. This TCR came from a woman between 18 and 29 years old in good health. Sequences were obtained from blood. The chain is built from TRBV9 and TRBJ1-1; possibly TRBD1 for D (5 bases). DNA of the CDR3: TGTGCCAGCAGCTACAGTAAGGGGATGAGCACTGAAGCTTTCTTT. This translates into CASSYSKGMSTEAFF. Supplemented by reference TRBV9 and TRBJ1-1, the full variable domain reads DSGVTQTPKHLITATGQRVTLRCSPRSGDLSVYWYQQSLDQGLQFLIQYYNGEERAKGNILERFSAQQFPDLHSELNLSSLELGDSALYFCASSYSKGMSTEAFFGQGTRLTVV.